This TCR beta chain was sequenced during a study of shared clonotypes between healthy human individuals. Of note for this clone: The antigen remains unidentified.

Method: immunoSEQ multiplex PCR; TCRdb's copy keeps in-frame clones and lacks some. The profile shows roughly 1,100,000 clones, around 74% of them singletons. The germline V gene encodes CDR1 SQVTM and CDR2 ANQGSEA. V lost 6 bases and J lost 6, with 8 bases in between. The CDR3 is made up of 11 amino acids. Whole-study findings and limits: Sorted-subset sequencing, rarefaction showed, was incomplete despite large depth. Shared clonotypes: roughly 4.5% naive CD4, under 4% naive CD8, less than 2.5% memory CD4, about 0.4% memory CD8.

The V gene is TRBV29-1, the J gene TRBJ2-2; D is undetermined. Material for sequencing was memory CD4+ T cells sorted from blood. Subset denoted: CD45RA-negative fraction. The clonotype comes from a man aged 18 to 29 in good health. The CDR3: CSVRSPGELFF. For the CDR3, the DNA is TGCAGCGTACGTTCCCCCGGGGAGCTGTTTTTT.